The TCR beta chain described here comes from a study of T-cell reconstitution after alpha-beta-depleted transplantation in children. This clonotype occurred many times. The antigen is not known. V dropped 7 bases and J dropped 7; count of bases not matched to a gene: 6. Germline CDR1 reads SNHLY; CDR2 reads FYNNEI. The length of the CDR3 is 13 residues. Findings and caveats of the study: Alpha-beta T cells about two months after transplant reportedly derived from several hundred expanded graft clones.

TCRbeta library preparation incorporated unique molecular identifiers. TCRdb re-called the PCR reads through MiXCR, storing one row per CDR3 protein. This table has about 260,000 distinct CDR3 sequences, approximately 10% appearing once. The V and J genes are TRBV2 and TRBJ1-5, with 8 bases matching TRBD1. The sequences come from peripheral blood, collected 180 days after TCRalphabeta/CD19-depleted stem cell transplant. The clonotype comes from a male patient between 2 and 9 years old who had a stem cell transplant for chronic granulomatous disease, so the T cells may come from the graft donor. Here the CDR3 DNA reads TGTGCCAGCAACGACAGGGGTGGACAGCCCCAGCATTTT. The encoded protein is CASNDRGGQPQHF.